This is a list of T cell receptor beta chains from one sample in a study of cytomegalovirus exposure and HLA in healthy donors. Some clones are missing from TCRdb's copy, which holds only in-frame ones; the method was immunoSEQ multiplex PCR. The specimen's table records about 140,000 clones. The specimen sequenced was PBMCs. These receptors were obtained from a male donor in good health and CMV-seronegative. CDR3s include the opening cysteine and the closing phenylalanine or tryptophan. D genes are given only for firm matches.

TRBV30	TRBJ2-7	NA	11	TGTGCCTGGAGTGTTAGAGACGAGCAGTACTTC	CAWSVRDEQYF
TRBV7-2	TRBJ2-2	TRBD2	20	TGTGCCAGCAGCTTAGCCCCGGGACTAGCGGGGGGATTTGACACCGGGGAGCTGTTTTTT	CASSLAPGLAGGFDTGELFF
TRBV15	TRBJ2-7	NA	13	TGTGCCACCAGCCGCGGGACGTCCTACGAGCAGTACTTC	CATSRGTSYEQYF
TRBV27	TRBJ1-1	NA	16	TGTGCCAGCAGTTCCGTCTCACAGGGTAGGGGGACTGAAGCTTTCTTT	CASSSVSQGRGTEAFF
TRBV10-2	TRBJ2-2	NA	15	TGCGCCAGCAGTGAGACGGGATCGAACACCGGGGAGCTGTTTTTT	CASSETGSNTGELFF
TRBV11-2	TRBJ2-4	TRBD2	17	TGTGCCAGCAGCGCGCCTCCCACCGGGGGGGCCAAAAACATTCAGTACTTC	CASSAPPTGGAKNIQYF
TRBV14	TRBJ2-7	NA	14	TGTGCCAGCAGTAAGTCCCTCGCAGCCTACGAGCAGTACTTC	CASSKSLAAYEQYF
TRBV4-3	TRBJ2-2	NA	15	TGCGCCAGCAGCCAAGGGGACTTCTACACCGGGGAGCTGTTTTTT	CASSQGDFYTGELFF
TRBV2	TRBJ1-1	NA	14	TGTGCCAGTGGAGGGAACTACATGAACACTGAAGCTTTCTTT	CASGGNYMNTEAFF
TRBV28	TRBJ2-7	NA	13	TGTGCCAGCAGTTTCGAGAACTTCTACGAGCAGTACTTC	CASSFENFYEQYF
TRBV18	TRBJ1-1	TRBD1	16	TGTGCCAGCTCACCAATAGAGACAGGGGGGAACACTGAAGCTTTCTTT	CASSPIETGGNTEAFF
TRBV19	TRBJ1-2	NA	15	TGTGCCAGTAGTAGAAACAGGGTCAGGAACTATGGCTACACCTTC	CASSRNRVRNYGYTF
TRBV30	TRBJ1-1	NA	14	TGTGCCTGGAGTCCACGGGGGGGAAACACTGAAGCTTTCTTT	CAWSPRGGNTEAFF
TRBV19	TRBJ1-4	NA	16	TGTGCCAGTAGTGTCCCGGGACAAACGCAAAATGAAAAACTGTTTTTT	CASSVPGQTQNEKLFF
TRBV6-1	TRBJ1-2	NA	14	TGTGCCAGCAGGACCACAGGGAGGGCGGGCGGCTACACCTTC	CASRTTGRAGGYTF
TRBV30	TRBJ1-2	TRBD1	13	TGTGCCTGGAGCCTACAGGGGCACTATGGCTACACCTTC	CAWSLQGHYGYTF
TRBV7-7	TRBJ1-1	NA	13	TGTGCTAGCAGCCGACTCGAGAACACTGAAGCTTTCTTT	CASSRLENTEAFF
TRBV4-2	TRBJ1-2	NA	13	TGTGCCAGCAGCCAAGGGGGGGTTAGTGGCTACACCTTC	CASSQGGVSGYTF
TRBV5-6	TRBJ1-5	TRBD1	17	TGTGCCAGCAGCTTGACACAGGGGGCGCGGGGCAATCAGCCCCAGCATTTT	CASSLTQGARGNQPQHF
TRBV29-1	TRBJ1-2	TRBD1	13	TGCAGCGTTGGTGACAGGGCGGACTATGGCTACACCTTC	CSVGDRADYGYTF
TRBV18	TRBJ2-7	TRBD2	15	TGTGCCAGCTCACCGGGGACTAGCGGTTCCTATGAGCAGTACTTC	CASSPGTSGSYEQYF
TRBV15	TRBJ2-1	NA	16	TGTGCCACCAGCAGACCGGCGGGGCTTGGCTACAATGAGCAGTTCTTC	CATSRPAGLGYNEQFF
TRBV30	TRBJ1-2	NA	13	TGTGCCTGCCTAGGGGGAAGAGACTATGGCTACACCTTC	CACLGGRDYGYTF
TRBV6-5	TRBJ2-1	NA	11	TGTGCCAGCCGACAGTTCAATGAGCAGTTCTTC	CASRQFNEQFF
TRBV27	TRBJ2-7	NA	11	TGTGCCAAGGAGCCTGTGGGCGAGCAGTACTTC	CAKEPVGEQYF